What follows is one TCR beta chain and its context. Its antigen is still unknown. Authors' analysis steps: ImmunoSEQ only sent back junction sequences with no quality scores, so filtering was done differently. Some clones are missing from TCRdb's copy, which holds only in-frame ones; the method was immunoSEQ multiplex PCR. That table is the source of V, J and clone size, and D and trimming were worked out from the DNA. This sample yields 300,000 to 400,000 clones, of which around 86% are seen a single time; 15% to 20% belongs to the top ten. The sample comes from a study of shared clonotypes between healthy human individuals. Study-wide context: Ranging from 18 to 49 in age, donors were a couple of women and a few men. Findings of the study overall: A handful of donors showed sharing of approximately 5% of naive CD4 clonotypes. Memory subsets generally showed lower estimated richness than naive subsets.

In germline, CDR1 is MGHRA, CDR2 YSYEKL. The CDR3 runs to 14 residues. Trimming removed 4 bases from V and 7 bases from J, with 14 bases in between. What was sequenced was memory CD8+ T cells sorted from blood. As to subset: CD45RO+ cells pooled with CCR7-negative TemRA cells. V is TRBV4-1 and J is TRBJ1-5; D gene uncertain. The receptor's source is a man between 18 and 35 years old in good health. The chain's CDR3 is CASSPRFLQQPQHF. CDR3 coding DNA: TGCGCCAGCAGCCCTAGATTCCTTCAACAGCCCCAGCATTTT.